These T cell receptor beta chains were read from a single sample in a study of control samples from healthy donors and cancer patients. The data were produced by immunoSEQ multiplex PCR, yet TCRdb's version contains in-frame clones alone and is incomplete. The repertoire has 90,000 to 130,000 clones, roughly 90% of them found once; the top ten carry 3.7%. The sample was PBMCs. The source of these receptors is a woman aged 60 to 75 with lung cancer. Both conserved end residues are part of each CDR3. Fields, in order: CDR3 length, V gene, clone size, D gene, J gene, CDR3 DNA, CDR3 protein. The D gene is left open where the match is weak. Clone size, where shown, is once, few, many, or a class for clones that have expanded.

len: 15; v_gene: TRBV3-1/TRBV3-2; abundance: .; d_gene: .; j_gene: TRBJ2-2; CDR3nt: TGTGCCAGCTGTTCCGGTGGGAGGTATGGCGGGGAGCTGTTTTTT; CDR3aa: CASCSGGRYGGELFF
len: 14; v_gene: TRBV6-5; abundance: few; d_gene: .; j_gene: TRBJ1-3; CDR3nt: TGTGCCAGCAGAAGGGCCCTATCTGGAAACACCATATATTTT; CDR3aa: CASRRALSGNTIYF
len: 13; v_gene: TRBV12-3/TRBV12-4; abundance: .; d_gene: .; j_gene: TRBJ2-1; CDR3nt: TGTGCCAGCAGCAGAACAGGGACCGATGAGCAGTTCTTC; CDR3aa: CASSRTGTDEQFF
len: 15; v_gene: TRBV2; abundance: .; d_gene: TRBD1; j_gene: TRBJ2-2; CDR3nt: TGTGCCAGCAGGCCCCCGGGACAGGACACCGGGGAGCTGTTTTTT; CDR3aa: CASRPPGQDTGELFF
len: 11; v_gene: TRBV27; abundance: .; d_gene: .; j_gene: TRBJ2-5; CDR3nt: TGTGCCAGCAGTTTAGGGGGGACCCAGTACTTC; CDR3aa: CASSLGGTQYF
len: 14; v_gene: TRBV5-4; abundance: .; d_gene: TRBD1; j_gene: TRBJ1-2; CDR3nt: TGTGCCAGCAGCTTTCCAGGGGGCGCTGGGGGCTACACCTTC; CDR3aa: CASSFPGGAGGYTF
len: 12; v_gene: TRBV6-5; abundance: .; d_gene: .; j_gene: TRBJ1-2; CDR3nt: TGTGCCAGCTCCCTGACCGGCTATGGCTACACCTTC; CDR3aa: CASSLTGYGYTF
len: 12; v_gene: TRBV28; abundance: .; d_gene: .; j_gene: TRBJ2-1; CDR3nt: TGTGCCAGCAGTAAATTGGAGAATGAGCAGTTCTTC; CDR3aa: CASSKLENEQFF
len: 13; v_gene: TRBV7-9; abundance: .; d_gene: TRBD1; j_gene: TRBJ1-1; CDR3nt: TGTGCCAGCAGCCGGGACAGTCACACTGAAGCTTTCTTT; CDR3aa: CASSRDSHTEAFF
len: 15; v_gene: TRBV6-2/TRBV6-3; abundance: .; d_gene: .; j_gene: TRBJ2-1; CDR3nt: TGTGCCAGCAGTTATACAGCGGTGAACTACAATGAGCAGTTCTTC; CDR3aa: CASSYTAVNYNEQFF
len: 16; v_gene: TRBV29-1; abundance: .; d_gene: TRBD1; j_gene: TRBJ1-4; CDR3nt: TGCAGCGTTGAAGATCCAACAGGGGGTATGGATGAAAAACTGTTTTTT; CDR3aa: CSVEDPTGGMDEKLFF
len: 17; v_gene: TRBV19; abundance: .; d_gene: .; j_gene: TRBJ1-4; CDR3nt: TGTGCCAGTAGTAGGCCCTATCAGGGGACAACTAATGAAAAACTGTTTTTT; CDR3aa: CASSRPYQGTTNEKLFF
len: 12; v_gene: TRBV5-4; abundance: .; d_gene: .; j_gene: TRBJ1-2; CDR3nt: TGTGCCAGCAGTCCCGACCCTATGAGCTACACCTTC; CDR3aa: CASSPDPMSYTF
len: 16; v_gene: TRBV18; abundance: .; d_gene: TRBD2; j_gene: TRBJ2-2; CDR3nt: TGTGCCAGCTCACGTAGGACTAGCGGGATCGCCGGGGAGCTGTTTTTT; CDR3aa: CASSRRTSGIAGELFF
len: 18; v_gene: TRBV19; abundance: .; d_gene: TRBD2; j_gene: TRBJ2-5; CDR3nt: TGTGCCAGTAGTATCAGACCTCCATCCGGGACTAGTGGAGAGACCCAGTACTTC; CDR3aa: CASSIRPPSGTSGETQYF
len: 14; v_gene: TRBV6-1; abundance: .; d_gene: .; j_gene: TRBJ1-1; CDR3nt: TGTGCCAGCAGTGAGCAGTTGTGGGGCACTGAAGCTTTCTTT; CDR3aa: CASSEQLWGTEAFF
len: 17; v_gene: TRBV10-1; abundance: few; d_gene: .; j_gene: TRBJ2-5; CDR3nt: TGCGCCAGCAGTGAGTCGACTGTAGTTGACCGGCAAGAGACCCAGTACTTC; CDR3aa: CASSESTVVDRQETQYF
len: 12; v_gene: TRBV11-2; abundance: .; d_gene: .; j_gene: TRBJ2-7; CDR3nt: TGTGCCACCCGGGACATCCTTCCCGAGCAGTACTTC; CDR3aa: CATRDILPEQYF
len: 16; v_gene: TRBV15; abundance: .; d_gene: TRBD2; j_gene: TRBJ2-1; CDR3nt: TGTGCCACCAGCGGGACCAGCGGGAGCTCCTACAATGAGCAGTTCTTC; CDR3aa: CATSGTSGSSYNEQFF
len: 11; v_gene: TRBV6-6; abundance: .; d_gene: TRBD1; j_gene: TRBJ1-1; CDR3nt: TGTGCCAGCACCAAGGGACAGTTAGCTTTCTTT; CDR3aa: CASTKGQLAFF
len: 14; v_gene: TRBV7-8; abundance: .; d_gene: .; j_gene: TRBJ2-7; CDR3nt: TGTGCCAGCAGCTTAGCCAGTAGTTCCCACGAGCAGTACTTC; CDR3aa: CASSLASSSHEQYF
len: 15; v_gene: TRBV7-8; abundance: .; d_gene: TRBD2; j_gene: TRBJ2-1; CDR3nt: TGTGCCAGCAGCTTAGGGCTAGCGGGAGAGGGGGAGCAGTTCTTC; CDR3aa: CASSLGLAGEGEQFF
len: 13; v_gene: TRBV7-2; abundance: .; d_gene: .; j_gene: TRBJ1-1; CDR3nt: TGTGCCAGCAGCTTAACCAGGGACACTGAAGCTTTCTTT; CDR3aa: CASSLTRDTEAFF
len: 16; v_gene: TRBV11-1; abundance: .; d_gene: TRBD1; j_gene: TRBJ2-3; CDR3nt: TGTGCCAGCAGCTTTCTGGACAGGGCCGACACAGATACGCAGTATTTT; CDR3aa: CASSFLDRADTDTQYF
len: 16; v_gene: TRBV27; abundance: .; d_gene: .; j_gene: TRBJ1-2; CDR3nt: TGTGCCAGCAGCCCCAGGGCCAGGGGTTTCCTTAATGGCTACACCTTC; CDR3aa: CASSPRARGFLNGYTF
len: 15; v_gene: TRBV18; abundance: once; d_gene: .; j_gene: TRBJ2-1; CDR3nt: TGTGCCAGCTCACCACAGAGGGGGGACACCAATGAGCAGTTCTTC; CDR3aa: CASSPQRGDTNEQFF
len: 15; v_gene: TRBV4-1; abundance: .; d_gene: .; j_gene: TRBJ1-1; CDR3nt: TGCGCCAGCAGCCAGATCTGGCCTGGTCTCGGTGAAGCTTTCTTT; CDR3aa: CASSQIWPGLGEAFF
len: 15; v_gene: TRBV6-2/TRBV6-3; abundance: .; d_gene: TRBD1; j_gene: TRBJ1-1; CDR3nt: TGTGCCAGCAGTCAGGGACAGGGGGCGATCACTGAAGCTTTCTTT; CDR3aa: CASSQGQGAITEAFF
len: 14; v_gene: TRBV27; abundance: .; d_gene: .; j_gene: TRBJ1-6; CDR3nt: TGTGCCAGCAGTTTATGGGACCTAAATTCACCCCTCCACTTT; CDR3aa: CASSLWDLNSPLHF
len: 15; v_gene: TRBV6-5; abundance: .; d_gene: .; j_gene: TRBJ2-2; CDR3nt: TGTGCCAGCAGTCCCTCCAAGATGATCACCGGGGAGCTGTTTTTT; CDR3aa: CASSPSKMITGELFF
len: 15; v_gene: TRBV4-1; abundance: .; d_gene: TRBD1; j_gene: TRBJ1-2; CDR3nt: TGCGCCAGCAGCCAAGAAAGGGGGCAAGATCGTGGCTACACCTTC; CDR3aa: CASSQERGQDRGYTF
len: 14; v_gene: TRBV5-5; abundance: .; d_gene: TRBD2; j_gene: TRBJ2-5; CDR3nt: TGTGCCAGCAGCTTGGGACTAGCGGGAGAGACCCAGTACTTC; CDR3aa: CASSLGLAGETQYF
len: 14; v_gene: TRBV7-2; abundance: .; d_gene: TRBD1; j_gene: TRBJ1-1; CDR3nt: TGTGCCAGCAGCCCGGGACAGCCGGGCACTGAAGCTTTCTTT; CDR3aa: CASSPGQPGTEAFF
len: 15; v_gene: TRBV4-3; abundance: .; d_gene: TRBD2; j_gene: TRBJ2-7; CDR3nt: TGCGCCAGCAGCCAAGATCGAGCGGGGCCCTACGAGCAGTACTTC; CDR3aa: CASSQDRAGPYEQYF
len: 18; v_gene: TRBV2; abundance: .; d_gene: TRBD2; j_gene: TRBJ2-2; CDR3nt: TGTGCCAGCAGTGATTGGACTAGCGGGAGAAGGATCACCGGGGAGCTGTTTTTT; CDR3aa: CASSDWTSGRRITGELFF
len: 13; v_gene: TRBV5-6; abundance: .; d_gene: .; j_gene: TRBJ2-5; CDR3nt: TGTGCCAGCAGCTTGAGGGGACAAGAGACCCAGTACTTC; CDR3aa: CASSLRGQETQYF
len: 13; v_gene: TRBV19; abundance: .; d_gene: .; j_gene: TRBJ2-7; CDR3nt: TGTGCCAGTAGCCGGGACGGAACCTACGAGCAGTACTTC; CDR3aa: CASSRDGTYEQYF
len: 15; v_gene: TRBV19; abundance: .; d_gene: TRBD1; j_gene: TRBJ1-1; CDR3nt: TGTGCCAGTAGTGTCCTCCGGGACAGGATCACTGAAGCTTTCTTT; CDR3aa: CASSVLRDRITEAFF
len: 15; v_gene: TRBV6-2/TRBV6-3; abundance: many; d_gene: .; j_gene: TRBJ2-7; CDR3nt: TGTGCCAGCAGTTATAGGGTGTGGGACCACTACGAGCAGTACTTC; CDR3aa: CASSYRVWDHYEQYF
len: 14; v_gene: TRBV6-5; abundance: .; d_gene: TRBD1; j_gene: TRBJ1-2; CDR3nt: TGTGCCAGCAGTTTCGACAGGGGGAACTATGGCTACACCTTC; CDR3aa: CASSFDRGNYGYTF
len: 16; v_gene: TRBV6-2/TRBV6-3; abundance: .; d_gene: .; j_gene: TRBJ2-7; CDR3nt: TGTGCCAGCAGTTTAAATAAGGGAGGCGGGACCTACGAGCAGTACTTC; CDR3aa: CASSLNKGGGTYEQYF
len: 16; v_gene: TRBV9; abundance: once; d_gene: .; j_gene: TRBJ1-1; CDR3nt: TGTGCCAGCAGCGTAGAGGGGTCAGGGTCGGGGACTGAAGCTTTCTTT; CDR3aa: CASSVEGSGSGTEAFF
len: 14; v_gene: TRBV6-5; abundance: .; d_gene: TRBD1; j_gene: TRBJ2-7; CDR3nt: TGTGCCTGCGGAGGGACAGGGGGTGTGTACGAGCAGTACTTC; CDR3aa: CACGGTGGVYEQYF
len: 17; v_gene: TRBV3-1/TRBV3-2; abundance: once; d_gene: TRBD1; j_gene: TRBJ1-1; CDR3nt: TGTGCCAGCAGCCCCTGGGGACAGGGACCGGCGAACACTGAAGCTTTCTTT; CDR3aa: CASSPWGQGPANTEAFF
len: 14; v_gene: TRBV5-4; abundance: .; d_gene: .; j_gene: TRBJ2-5; CDR3nt: TGTGCCAGCAGCTTGGTGGGCGGGTGGGAGACCCAGTACTTC; CDR3aa: CASSLVGGWETQYF